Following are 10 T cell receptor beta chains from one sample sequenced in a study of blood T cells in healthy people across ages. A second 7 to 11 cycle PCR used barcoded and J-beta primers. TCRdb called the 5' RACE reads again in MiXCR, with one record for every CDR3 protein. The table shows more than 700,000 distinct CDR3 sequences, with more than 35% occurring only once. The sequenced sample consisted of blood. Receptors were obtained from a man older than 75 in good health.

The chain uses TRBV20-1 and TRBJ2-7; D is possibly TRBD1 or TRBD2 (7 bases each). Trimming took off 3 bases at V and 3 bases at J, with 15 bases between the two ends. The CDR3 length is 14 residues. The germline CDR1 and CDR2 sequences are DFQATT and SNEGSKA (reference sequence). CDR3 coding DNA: TGCAGTGCTAGTGGCCAGGGGGGGATCTACGAGCAGTACTTC. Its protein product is CSASGQGGIYEQYF.

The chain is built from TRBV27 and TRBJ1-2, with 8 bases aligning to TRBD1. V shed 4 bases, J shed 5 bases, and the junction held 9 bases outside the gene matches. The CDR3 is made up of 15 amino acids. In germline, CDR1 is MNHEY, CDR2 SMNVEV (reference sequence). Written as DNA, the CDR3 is TGTGCCAGCAGTTCCTTTGAGACAGGGGTATATGGCTACACCTTC. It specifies CASSSFETGVYGYTF.

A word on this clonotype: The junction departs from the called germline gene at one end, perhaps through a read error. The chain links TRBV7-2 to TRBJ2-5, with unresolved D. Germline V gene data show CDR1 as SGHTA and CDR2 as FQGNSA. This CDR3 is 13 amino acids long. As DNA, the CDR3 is TGTGCTAGCAGCCAGGACCAACAAGAGACCCAGTACTTC. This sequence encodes CASSQDQQETQYF.

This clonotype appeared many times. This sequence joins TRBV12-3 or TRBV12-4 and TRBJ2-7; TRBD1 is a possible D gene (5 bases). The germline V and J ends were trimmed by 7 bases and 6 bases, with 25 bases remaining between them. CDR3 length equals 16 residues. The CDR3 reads CASNPAWTSSSSEQYF. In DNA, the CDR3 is TGTGCCAGCAATCCGGCGTGGACAAGCTCTTCTAGCGAGCAGTACTTC.

CDR3 coding DNA: TGTGCCAGCAGTTTAGACAGCACTTTTCTTGGCTACACCTTC. Translation gives CASSLDSTFLGYTF. This chain uses TRBV27 with TRBJ1-2; possible D gene TRBD1, 5 bases. The CDR3 runs to 14 residues. Germline CDR1 and CDR2: MNHEY and SMNVEV (reference sequence). The V end was cut by 2 bases, the J end by 7 bases, with 14 bases between.

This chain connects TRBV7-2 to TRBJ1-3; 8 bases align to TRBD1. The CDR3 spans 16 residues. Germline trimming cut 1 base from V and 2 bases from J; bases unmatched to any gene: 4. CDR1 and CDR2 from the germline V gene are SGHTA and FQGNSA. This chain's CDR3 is CASSLGAGGAGNTIYF. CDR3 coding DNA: TGTGCCAGCAGCTTAGGTGCAGGGGGCGCTGGAAACACCATATATTTT.

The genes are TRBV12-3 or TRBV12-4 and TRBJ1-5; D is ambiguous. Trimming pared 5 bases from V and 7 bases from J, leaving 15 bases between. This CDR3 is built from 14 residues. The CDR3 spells CASSRNMVTQPQHF. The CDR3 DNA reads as TGTGCCAGCAGTCGAAACATGGTTACACAGCCCCAGCATTTT.

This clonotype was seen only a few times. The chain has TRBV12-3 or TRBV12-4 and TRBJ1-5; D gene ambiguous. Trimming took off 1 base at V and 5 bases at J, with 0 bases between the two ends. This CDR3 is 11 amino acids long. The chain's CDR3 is CASSLDQPQHF. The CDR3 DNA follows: TGTGCCAGCAGTTTAGATCAGCCCCAGCATTTT.

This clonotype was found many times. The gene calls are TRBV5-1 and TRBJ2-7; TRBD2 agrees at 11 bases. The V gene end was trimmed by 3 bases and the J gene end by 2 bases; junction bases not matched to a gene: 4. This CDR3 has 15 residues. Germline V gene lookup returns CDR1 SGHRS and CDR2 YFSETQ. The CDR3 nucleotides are TGCGCCAGCAGCTGGTCTAGCGGGGGGACCTACGAGCAGTACTTC. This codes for CASSWSSGGTYEQYF.

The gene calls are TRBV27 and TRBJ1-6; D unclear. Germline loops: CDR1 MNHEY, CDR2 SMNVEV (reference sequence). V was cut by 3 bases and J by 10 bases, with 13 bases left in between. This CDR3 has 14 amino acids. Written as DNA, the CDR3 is TGTGCCAGCAGTTTTCCATCGGTGGGCTCACCCCTCCACTTT. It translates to CASSFPSVGSPLHF.